This T cell receptor beta chain was profiled in a study of blood T cell repertoires in COVID-19. Sequenced by immunoSEQ multiplex PCR; TCRdb stores in-frame clones only, minus some. Of about 140,000 clones in the sample, about 86% were seen once. Germline V lookup: CDR1 MNHEY, CDR2 SMNVEV (reference sequence). V gave up 2 bases and J gave up 5 bases; unmatched junction bases: 2. This CDR3 contains 13 residues. This sequence originates from an older woman with acute or convalescent COVID-19. V usage is TRBV27 and J usage is TRBJ2-5; 7 bases line up with TRBD1. Material for sequencing was peripheral blood. The CDR3: CASSLDRAETQYF. In nucleotides, the CDR3 is TGTGCCAGCAGTTTAGACAGGGCGGAGACCCAGTACTTC.